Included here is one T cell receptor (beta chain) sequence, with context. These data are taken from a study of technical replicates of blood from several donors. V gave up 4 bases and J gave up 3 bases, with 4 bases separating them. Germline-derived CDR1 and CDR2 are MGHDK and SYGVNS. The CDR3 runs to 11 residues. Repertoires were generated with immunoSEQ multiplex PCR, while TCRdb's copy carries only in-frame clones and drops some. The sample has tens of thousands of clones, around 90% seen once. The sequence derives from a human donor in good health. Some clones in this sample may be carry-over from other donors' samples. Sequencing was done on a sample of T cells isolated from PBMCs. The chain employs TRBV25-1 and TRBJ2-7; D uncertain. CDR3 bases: TGTGCCAGCAGTGCCATCTACGAGCAGTACTTC. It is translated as CASSAIYEQYF.